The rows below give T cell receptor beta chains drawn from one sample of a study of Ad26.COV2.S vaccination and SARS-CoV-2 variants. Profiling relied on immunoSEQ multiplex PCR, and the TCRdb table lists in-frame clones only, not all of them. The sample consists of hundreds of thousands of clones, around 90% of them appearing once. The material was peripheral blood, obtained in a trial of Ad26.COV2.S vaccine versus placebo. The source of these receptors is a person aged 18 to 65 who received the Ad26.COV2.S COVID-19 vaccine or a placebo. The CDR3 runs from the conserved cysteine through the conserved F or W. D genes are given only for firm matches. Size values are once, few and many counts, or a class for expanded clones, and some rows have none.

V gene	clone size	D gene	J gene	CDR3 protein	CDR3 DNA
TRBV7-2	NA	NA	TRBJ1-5	CASSLGEGLRNQPQHF	TGTGCCAGCAGCTTAGGGGAAGGACTACGCAATCAGCCCCAGCATTTT
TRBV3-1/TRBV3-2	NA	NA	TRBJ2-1	CASSQVRADNEQFF	TGTGCCAGCAGCCAAGTTCGAGCGGACAATGAGCAGTTCTTC
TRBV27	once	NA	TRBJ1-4	CASSSRNEKLFF	TGTGCCAGCAGTTCACGTAATGAAAAACTGTTTTTT
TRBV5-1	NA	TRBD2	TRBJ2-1	CASSRIALAGVGGEQFF	TGCGCCAGCAGCCGAATTGCTCTAGCGGGAGTTGGTGGTGAGCAGTTCTTC
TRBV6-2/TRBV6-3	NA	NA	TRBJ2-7	CASSLQEPYEQYF	TGTGCCAGCAGTTTACAGGAACCCTACGAGCAGTACTTC
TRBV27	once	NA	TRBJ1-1	CASSLMWGVGTEAFF	TGTGCCAGCAGTTTAATGTGGGGGGTGGGGACTGAAGCTTTCTTT
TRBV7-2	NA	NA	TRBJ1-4	CASQGTTNEKLFF	TGTGCCAGCCAGGGTACAACTAATGAAAAACTGTTTTTT
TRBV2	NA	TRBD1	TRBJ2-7	CASSARQGPYEQYF	TGTGCCAGCAGTGCTCGACAGGGCCCCTACGAGCAGTACTTC
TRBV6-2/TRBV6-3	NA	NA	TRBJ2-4	CASSYRGSMTKNIQYF	TGTGCCAGCAGTTACAGGGGGTCGATGACCAAAAACATTCAGTACTTC
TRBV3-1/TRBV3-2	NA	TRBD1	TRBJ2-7	CASAGGTGVAYEQYF	TGTGCCAGCGCCGGAGGGACAGGGGTGGCCTACGAGCAGTACTTC
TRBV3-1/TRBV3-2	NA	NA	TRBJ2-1	CASSQRRDSLYNEQFF	TGTGCCAGCAGCCAAAGGCGGGACTCCCTCTACAATGAGCAGTTCTTC
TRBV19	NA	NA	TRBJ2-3	CASSIAPLTDTQYF	TGTGCCAGTAGTATAGCCCCCCTCACAGATACGCAGTATTTT
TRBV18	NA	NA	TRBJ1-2	CATGGASYGYTF	TGTGCCACCGGGGGCGCCAGCTATGGCTACACCTTC
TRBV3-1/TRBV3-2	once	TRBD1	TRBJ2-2	CASSTGQGYTGELFF	TGTGCCAGCAGCACCGGACAGGGCTACACCGGGGAGCTGTTTTTT
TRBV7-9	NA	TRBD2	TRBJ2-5	CASSPRLAGVETQYF	TGTGCCAGCAGCCCACGACTAGCGGGAGTAGAGACCCAGTACTTC
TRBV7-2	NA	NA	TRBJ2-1	CASSRDLPGVAEQFF	TGTGCCAGCAGCCGTGACCTTCCGGGAGTAGCTGAGCAGTTCTTC
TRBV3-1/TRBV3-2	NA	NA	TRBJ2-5	CASSQQGPGTQYF	TGTGCCAGCAGCCAACAGGGGCCCGGGACCCAGTACTTC
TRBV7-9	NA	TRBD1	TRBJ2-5	CASSPGTADQETQYF	TGTGCCAGCAGCCCGGGGACAGCTGACCAAGAGACCCAGTACTTC
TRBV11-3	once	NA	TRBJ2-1	CASSLGGPSEQFF	TGTGCCAGCAGCTTAGGGGGCCCCAGTGAGCAGTTCTTC
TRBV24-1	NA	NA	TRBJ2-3	CATDDDTNRQYF	TGTGCCACCGACGACGACACCAATAGGCAGTATTTT
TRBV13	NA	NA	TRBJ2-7	CASSLTGDPSYEQYF	TGTGCCAGCAGCCTCACGGGCGACCCCTCCTACGAGCAGTACTTC
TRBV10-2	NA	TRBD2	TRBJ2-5	CASSQRGAQETQYF	TGCGCCAGCAGTCAGCGGGGGGCCCAAGAGACCCAGTACTTC
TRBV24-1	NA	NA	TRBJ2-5	CATGGEEETQYF	TGTGCCACCGGCGGGGAGGAGGAGACCCAGTACTTC
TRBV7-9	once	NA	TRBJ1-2	CASSLGGGGYTF	TGTGCCAGCAGCTTGGGGGGAGGTGGCTACACCTTC
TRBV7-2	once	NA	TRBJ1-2	CASRGQAGLGYTF	TGTGCCAGCAGGGGGCAGGCTGGGTTGGGCTACACCTTC
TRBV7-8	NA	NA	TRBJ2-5	CASSLGWAFQETQYF	TGTGCCAGCAGCTTAGGATGGGCCTTTCAAGAGACCCAGTACTTC
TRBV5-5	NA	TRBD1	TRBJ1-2	CASSFSTGAPPGYTF	TGTGCCAGCAGCTTCTCTACAGGGGCCCCCCCTGGCTACACCTTC
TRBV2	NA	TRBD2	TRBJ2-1	CASSFTSGLYNEQFF	TGTGCCAGCAGTTTTACTAGCGGGCTCTACAATGAGCAGTTCTTC
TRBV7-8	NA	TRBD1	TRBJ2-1	CASSLGDREQFF	TGTGCCAGCAGCTTAGGGGACAGGGAGCAGTTCTTC
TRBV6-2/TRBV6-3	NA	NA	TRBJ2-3	CASSYSIRAASDTQYF	TGTGCCAGCAGTTACTCGATTAGGGCAGCCTCAGATACGCAGTATTTT
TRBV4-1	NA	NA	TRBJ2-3	CASSQEEGAGTQYF	TGCGCCAGCAGCCAAGAAGAGGGGGCGGGGACGCAGTATTTT
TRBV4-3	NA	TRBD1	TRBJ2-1	CASSQDVGTGGYNEQFF	TGCGCCAGCAGCCAAGATGTCGGGACAGGGGGATACAATGAGCAGTTCTTC
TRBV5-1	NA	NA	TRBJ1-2	CASRQEAPFGYTF	TGCGCCAGCCGCCAGGAGGCTCCATTTGGCTACACCTTC
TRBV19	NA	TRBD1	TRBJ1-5	CASSIGQGRNQPQHF	TGTGCCAGTAGTATTGGACAGGGGAGGAATCAGCCCCAGCATTTT
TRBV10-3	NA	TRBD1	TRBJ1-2	CAISESTGNYGYTF	TGTGCCATCAGTGAGTCGACAGGGAACTATGGCTACACCTTC
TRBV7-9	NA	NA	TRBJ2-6	CASSFSGANVLTF	TGTGCCAGCAGCTTCTCCGGGGCCAACGTCCTGACTTTC
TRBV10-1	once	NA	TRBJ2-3	CASSEIGTTRRDTQYF	TGCGCCAGCAGTGAAATCGGGACAACTCGCAGAGATACGCAGTATTTT
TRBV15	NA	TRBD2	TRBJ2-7	CATSRLLAGAYEQYF	TGTGCCACCAGCAGACTATTAGCGGGAGCCTACGAGCAGTACTTC
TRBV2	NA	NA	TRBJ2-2	CASTAGRPNTGELFF	TGTGCCAGCACCGCTGGACGGCCGAACACCGGGGAGCTGTTTTTT
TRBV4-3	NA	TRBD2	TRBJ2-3	CASSQALAGAWDTQYF	TGCGCCAGCAGCCAAGCGCTAGCGGGGGCCTGGGATACGCAGTATTTT
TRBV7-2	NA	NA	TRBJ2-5	CASSPPRETQYF	TGTGCCAGCAGCCCTCCGAGGGAGACCCAGTACTTC
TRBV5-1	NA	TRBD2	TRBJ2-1	CASSVGLALAGEFF	TGCGCCAGCAGCGTGGGACTAGCCCTCGCTGGGGAGTTCTTC
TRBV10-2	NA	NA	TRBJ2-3	CASSDAAAKGTDTQYF	TGCGCCAGCAGTGACGCGGCGGCAAAGGGCACAGATACGCAGTATTTT
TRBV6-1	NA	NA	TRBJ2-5	CASSESRGEETQYF	TGTGCCAGCAGTGAAAGTCGAGGGGAAGAGACCCAGTACTTC
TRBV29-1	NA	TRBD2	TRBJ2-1	CSAYPTSATYNEQFF	TGCAGCGCTTACCCCACTAGCGCGACCTACAATGAGCAGTTCTTC
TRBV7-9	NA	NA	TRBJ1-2	CASSYRSRGYTF	TGTGCCAGCAGCTATCGCAGTCGGGGCTACACCTTC
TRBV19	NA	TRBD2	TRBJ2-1	CASRVSGSVSYNEQFF	TGTGCCAGTAGAGTTAGCGGGAGTGTTTCCTACAATGAGCAGTTCTTC
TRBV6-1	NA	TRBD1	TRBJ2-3	CASSDVPDRGSDTQYF	TGTGCCAGCAGTGATGTCCCCGACAGGGGTTCAGATACGCAGTATTTT
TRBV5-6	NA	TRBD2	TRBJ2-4	CASSDMTSGTKNIQYF	TGTGCCAGCAGCGATATGACTAGCGGGACAAAAAACATTCAGTACTTC
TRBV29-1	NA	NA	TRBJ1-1	CSVERMNTEAFF	TGCAGCGTTGAGCGCATGAACACTGAAGCTTTCTTT
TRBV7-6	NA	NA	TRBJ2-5	CASSFGVQETQYF	TGTGCCAGCAGCTTTGGGGTCCAAGAGACCCAGTACTTC
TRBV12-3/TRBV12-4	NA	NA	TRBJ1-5	CASSLKPDQPQHF	TGTGCCAGCAGTTTAAAACCGGATCAGCCCCAGCATTTT
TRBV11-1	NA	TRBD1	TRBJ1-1	CASSWDRNTEAFF	TGTGCCAGCAGCTGGGACAGGAACACTGAAGCTTTCTTT
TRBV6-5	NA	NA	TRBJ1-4	CASSPKGRYEKLFF	TGTGCCAGCAGTCCCAAGGGTCGCTATGAAAAACTGTTTTTT
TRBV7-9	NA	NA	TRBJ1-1	CASSLARNTEAFF	TGTGCCAGCAGCTTAGCCAGGAACACTGAAGCTTTCTTT